The following is a TCR beta chain sequence with its context. The study ran its PCR with 60 Vbeta and 13 Jbeta primers. Assay used: immunoSEQ multiplex PCR; TCRdb lists only in-frame clones, some missing. The sample lists about 140,000 clones, around 77% occurring once. This CDR3 region has 14 residues. Trimming left V 3 bases short and J 1 base short, with 9 bases between. Germline V gives CDR1 LNHNV, CDR2 YYDKDF (reference sequence). The record originates from a study of cytomegalovirus exposure and HLA in healthy donors. This receptor was identified in a woman between 50 and 59 years old in good health and CMV-seronegative. Material for sequencing was PBMCs. This chain connects TRBV15 to TRBJ1-1; no clear D gene. In DNA form, the CDR3 reads TGTGCCACCAGCAGTTCCTATCGGAACACTGAAGCTTTCTTT. Translated: CATSSSYRNTEAFF. The full variable domain, its missing parts supplied by reference TRBV15 and TRBJ1-1, is DAMVIQNPRYQVTQFGKPVTLSCSQTLNHNVMYWYQQKSSQAPKLLFHYYDKDFNNEADTPDNFQSRRPNTSFCFLDIRSPGLGDTAMYLCATSSSYRNTEAFFGQGTRLTVV.